Here is one TCR beta chain with its context. The data stem from a study of blood T cell repertoires in COVID-19. Study-wide background: Samples came from the United States, Italy and Spain, spanning acute and convalescent COVID-19. Sample material is recorded as cDNA or gDNA derived from T cells, B-cell-depleted T cells, or PBMCs.

Germline values: CDR1 MGHDK, CDR2 SYGVNS. This CDR3 region has 15 residues. Unmatched junction bases numbered 4, after V lost 6 bases and J lost 0 bases. As originally analysed: Reference gene primers were amplified, and this amplification served to estimate nucleated cell counts. The repertoire was sequenced with immunoSEQ multiplex PCR; TCRdb's copy has only in-frame clones and lacks some. That table is the source of V, J and clone size, and D and trimming were worked out from the DNA. This sample has over 200,000 clones, with around nine tenths found just once. The TCR comes from a man aged 35 to 55 who had recovered from COVID-19. Sequencing was performed on peripheral blood. V usage is TRBV25-1 and J usage is TRBJ1-2; the match to TRBD1 covers 10 bases. The chain's CDR3 is CASRGTGEANYGYTF. The CDR3 nucleotides read TGTGCCAGCAGGGGGACAGGGGAGGCTAACTATGGCTACACCTTC.